This paragraph reports one T cell receptor (beta chain). Sequencing used immunoSEQ multiplex PCR; TCRdb keeps in-frame clones, though not all of them. The table lists about 220,000 clones, 70% to 85% of them singletons. This record belongs to a study of blood T cell repertoires in COVID-19. About the study: There were acute and convalescent COVID-19 samples, and they came from the United States, Italy and Spain.

Per the germline V gene, CDR1 is SGHAT and CDR2 is FQNNGV. V was trimmed by 1 base and J by 5 bases, leaving 11 bases between them. The CDR3 consists of 14 residues. The chain couples TRBV11-2 to TRBJ2-5; unclear D gene. The sequenced material came from PBMCs or T cells enriched from blood (not recorded which). This TCR was sampled from a woman aged 60-70 years who had recovered from COVID-19. CDR3 in DNA: TGTGCCAGCAGCTTAGGGCCGGTCAGGGAGACCCAGTACTTC. It specifies CASSLGPVRETQYF.